The 21 T cell receptor beta chains reported below all come from one sample, sequenced in a study of blood T cell repertoires in COVID-19. The repertoire was sequenced with immunoSEQ multiplex PCR; TCRdb's copy has only in-frame clones and lacks some. The table has 40,000 to 55,000 clones, approximately 78% seen once. Sequences were obtained from PBMCs or T cells enriched from blood (not recorded which). The receptors shown here come from a woman aged 45-60 years with acute COVID-19.

Only a few counts were recorded for this clone. This rearrangement joins TRBV28 to TRBJ2-1, with D possibly TRBD2 on 5 matching bases. The V end lost 5 bases, the J end lost 8 bases, and 22 bases lay between the germline ends. Looked up from germline, CDR1 is MDHEN and CDR2 is SYDVKM. This CDR3 is built from 16 residues. CDR3 sequence: CASSPTGPGKGDEQFF. Written as DNA, the CDR3 is TGTGCCAGCAGTCCCACCGGGCCCGGGAAGGGCGATGAGCAGTTCTTC. Full variable domain (remainder filled in from reference TRBV28 and TRBJ2-1): DVKVTQSSRYLVKRTGEKVFLECVQDMDHENMFWYRQDPGLGLRLIYFSYDVKMKEKGDIPEGYSVSREKKERFSLILESASTNQTSMYLCASSPTGPGKGDEQFFGPGTRLTVL.

The chain has TRBV7-2 and TRBJ2-7; D perhaps matches TRBD2 (6 bases). Germline-derived CDR1 and CDR2 are SGHTA and FQGNSA. The CDR3 runs 15 residues. V was clipped by 3 bases and J by 0 bases, with 12 bases between them. CDR3 nucleotides: TGTGCCAGCAGCTTTGAGGGCGGGATCTCCTACGAGCAGTACTTC. Its protein product is CASSFEGGISYEQYF.

This clone turned up a few times. This chain connects TRBV6-4 to TRBJ1-5; tentative D call: TRBD1 (5 bases). The V and J ends lost 4 bases and 0 bases respectively, with 19 bases between them. This CDR3 has 18 amino acids. Germline CDR1 is MRHNA and CDR2 is SNTAGT. This CDR3 is CASSAPPPDSHSNQPQHF. The CDR3, as DNA: TGTGCCAGCAGTGCCCCACCCCCCGACAGCCATAGCAATCAGCCCCAGCATTTT.

The chain carries TRBV7-2 and TRBJ1-5; 10 bases agree with TRBD1. Germline-derived CDR1 and CDR2 are SGHTA and FQGNSA. The ends lost 1 base at V and 11 bases at J; junction bases unmatched: 2. The CDR3 has 13 amino acids. The CDR3 is CASSLGDRGSQHF. CDR3 coding DNA: TGTGCCAGCAGCTTAGGGGACAGGGGCTCCCAGCATTTT.

The rearrangement joins TRBV4-2 to TRBJ1-4; no clear D gene. Germline lookup yields CDR1 LGHNA and CDR2 YNFKEQ. V lost 6 bases and J lost 0, with 17 bases in between. The CDR3 contains 17 residues. The CDR3 region has the DNA TGTGCCAGCAGAATTAGCGTTGGGGAGGCAACTAATGAAAAACTGTTTTTT. Translation: CASRISVGEATNEKLFF.

DNA of the CDR3: TGTGCCTGGAGTGTACTCCGGACAGGGGGCTATGGCTACACCTTC. Protein sequence: CAWSVLRTGGYGYTF. The chain links TRBV30 to TRBJ1-2; 10 bases are a match to TRBD1. This CDR3 comprises 15 residues. Unmatched junction bases numbered 5, after V lost 0 bases and J lost 4 bases. CDR1 and CDR2 from the germline V gene are GTSNPN and SVGIG (reference sequence).

This clone showed up just a few times. V gene TRBV2 combines with J gene TRBJ1-5; 7 bases map to TRBD1. The CDR3 extends over 14 amino acids. J was trimmed by 6 bases and V by 2 bases; bases with no gene match: 4. Germline CDR1 and CDR2: SNHLY and FYNNEI. The CDR3 DNA reads as TGTGCCAGCAGTGAAAGTCAGGGGGGTCAGCCCCAGCATTTT. Its translation: CASSESQGGQPQHF. Supplemented by reference TRBV2 and TRBJ1-5, the full variable domain reads EPEVTQTPSHQVTQMGQEVILRCVPISNHLYFYWYRQILGQKVEFLVSFYNNEISEKSEIFDDQFSVERPDGSNFTLKIRSTKLEDSAMYFCASSESQGGQPQHFGDGTRLSIL.

The chain combines TRBV3-1 (or the pseudogene TRBV3-2) with TRBJ2-3; 8 bases agree with TRBD2. Per germline, CDR1 LGHDT and CDR2 YNNKEL (reference sequence). Trimming took 0 bases from V and 2 from J; bases not matched to a gene: 13. The CDR3 covers 19 residues. The DNA for the CDR3 is TGTGCCAGCAGCCAAGATAGTCTGTGGAGCGGGGGTTCCACAGATACGCAGTATTTT. Its translation: CASSQDSLWSGGSTDTQYF.

The chain combines TRBV5-1 with TRBJ2-3, with a weak D call TRBD2 (5 bases). CDR1 and CDR2 from the germline V gene are SGHRS and YFSETQ. Trimming took off 2 bases at V and 5 bases at J, with 12 bases between the two ends. The CDR3 has 14 residues. CDR3 residues: CASSFSSEGDTQYF. DNA of the CDR3: TGCGCCAGCAGCTTTTCCTCCGAGGGAGATACGCAGTATTTT. The full variable domain, rest sourced from reference TRBV5-1 and TRBJ2-3, is KAGVTQTPRYLIKTRGQQVTLSCSPISGHRSVSWYQQTPGQGLQFLFEYFSETQRNKGNFPGRFSGRQFSNSRSEMNVSTLELGDSALYLCASSFSSEGDTQYFGPGTRLTVL.

This chain links TRBV19 with TRBJ1-2, with 10 bases aligning to TRBD1. There are 15 residues in the CDR3. With V trimmed by 3 bases and J by 3 bases, 4 bases remained unmatched. The germline CDR1 and CDR2 sequences are LNHDA and SQIVND (reference sequence). The CDR3 DNA follows: TGTGCCAGTAGTATCTCCGGGACAGGGGACTATGGCTACACCTTC. Protein: CASSISGTGDYGYTF.

The sample holds a few counts of this clone. The CDR3 is CASSPEYSNGYTF. The CDR3 bases are TGTGCCAGCTCACCCGAGTACAGCAACGGCTACACCTTC. The V call is TRBV18, the J call TRBJ1-2; D not certain. Germline loops: CDR1 KGHSH, CDR2 LQKENI. Trimming pared 3 bases from V and 8 bases from J, leaving 13 bases between. The CDR3 consists of 13 residues. Based on the CDR3 plus reference TRBV18 and TRBJ1-2, the full variable domain is NAGVMQNPRHLVRRRGQEARLRCSPMKGHSHVYWYRQLPEEGLKFMVYLQKENIIDESGMPKERFSAEFPKEGPSILRIQQVVRGDSAAYFCASSPEYSNGYTFGSGTRLTVV.

This sequence joins TRBV5-1 and TRBJ2-5, with D possibly TRBD2 on 7 matching bases. Germline-derived CDR1 and CDR2 are SGHRS and YFSETQ. V lost 4 bases and J lost 5, with 15 bases in between. The CDR3 spans 14 residues. The DNA for the CDR3 is TGCGCCAGCAGCCCCCTAGAGGGGGGGGAGACCCAGTACTTC. This codes for CASSPLEGGETQYF.

The chain carries TRBV6-5 and TRBJ1-5, with D tentatively TRBD1 (5 bases). There are 15 residues in the CDR3. The germline gives CDR1 MNHEY, CDR2 SVGAGI. The ends were cut back, 5 bases at V and 7 bases at J, with 18 bases in the middle. The CDR3 region is CASSPRGWGDQPQHF. CDR3 nucleotide sequence: TGTGCCAGCAGTCCCCGGGGGTGGGGGGACCAGCCCCAGCATTTT.

The chain joins TRBV9 to TRBJ1-4; no clear D gene. The germline gives CDR1 SGDLS, CDR2 YYNGEE. Trimming stripped 3 bases from V and 0 bases from J, with 9 bases between. There are 15 residues in the CDR3. The CDR3 protein is CASSGTGATNEKLFF. In DNA form, the CDR3 reads TGTGCCAGCAGCGGGACCGGGGCAACTAATGAAAAACTGTTTTTT.

The V and J genes are TRBV2 and TRBJ1-6; D is perhaps TRBD1 (6 bases). The germline V and J ends were trimmed by 1 base and 9 bases, with 16 bases remaining between them. The CDR3 runs to 16 residues. The germline CDR1 and CDR2 sequences are SNHLY and FYNNEI. The CDR3 region has the DNA TGTGCCAGCAGTGAAGAACGGGGGGCCAACGGTTCACCCCTCCACTTT. Its protein is CASSEERGANGSPLHF. Full variable domain (remainder filled in from reference TRBV2 and TRBJ1-6): EPEVTQTPSHQVTQMGQEVILRCVPISNHLYFYWYRQILGQKVEFLVSFYNNEISEKSEIFDDQFSVERPDGSNFTLKIRSTKLEDSAMYFCASSEERGANGSPLHFGNGTRLTVT.

As for this clone: The same CDR3 also results from other DNA sequences found in this sample. The rearrangement links TRBV5-1 to TRBJ1-4; possible D gene TRBD1, 6 bases. Trimming took off 4 bases at V and 8 bases at J, with 24 bases between the two ends. This CDR3 is built from 17 residues. Germline V gene lookup returns CDR1 SGHRS and CDR2 YFSETQ. The CDR3 nucleotides are TGCGCCAGCAGCACAACAGGGTCTGGGGGTCCGGGCGAAAAACTGTTTTTT. Encoded protein: CASSTTGSGGPGEKLFF. Full variable domain (missing parts from reference TRBV5-1 and TRBJ1-4): KAGVTQTPRYLIKTRGQQVTLSCSPISGHRSVSWYQQTPGQGLQFLFEYFSETQRNKGNFPGRFSGRQFSNSRSEMNVSTLELGDSALYLCASSTTGSGGPGEKLFFGSGTQLSVL.

This chain joins TRBV18 and TRBJ2-1, with 10 bases that match TRBD2. The V segment lost 3 bases and the J segment 4 bases; nucleotides outside the gene matches: 3. From germline, CDR1 is KGHSH and CDR2 LQKENI. This CDR3 is built from 15 residues. DNA for the CDR3: TGTGCCAGCTCACCCCTAGCGGGGGTGTACAATGAGCAGTTCTTC. Translation: CASSPLAGVYNEQFF. Drawing the rest from reference TRBV18 and TRBJ2-1, the complete variable domain is NAGVMQNPRHLVRRRGQEARLRCSPMKGHSHVYWYRQLPEEGLKFMVYLQKENIIDESGMPKERFSAEFPKEGPSILRIQQVVRGDSAAYFCASSPLAGVYNEQFFGPGTRLTVL.

For the CDR3, the DNA is TGTGCCTGGAGTCAGGCGCTCTCTGGAAACACCATATATTTT. It codes for CAWSQALSGNTIYF. The chain is built from TRBV30 and TRBJ1-3; D remains ambiguous. Trimming took off 2 bases at V and 0 bases at J, with 8 bases between the two ends. The CDR3 runs to 14 residues. Germline V lookup: CDR1 GTSNPN, CDR2 SVGIG (reference sequence).

The rearrangement uses TRBV3-1 (or the pseudogene TRBV3-2) and TRBJ1-2; D is undetermined. Germline V gene lookup returns CDR1 LGHDT and CDR2 YNNKEL (reference sequence). V dropped 4 bases and J dropped 2 bases, with 11 bases sitting between them. CDR3 length equals 14 residues. The CDR3 spells CASSLLSSNYGYTF. The CDR3 coding sequence is TGTGCCAGCAGCCTCTTAAGCTCCAACTATGGCTACACCTTC.

V is TRBV10-3 and J is TRBJ1-1; D is possibly TRBD1 (6 bases). V lost 7 bases, J lost 6 bases, and 15 bases lay in between. The CDR3 sequence is 13 residues long. The V gene's germline CDR1 is ENHRY and CDR2 SYGVKD. CDR3 region: CAIKPQGTSEAFF. Written as DNA, the CDR3 is TGTGCCATCAAACCTCAAGGGACATCTGAAGCTTTCTTT.

This chain joins TRBV5-1 and TRBJ2-3, with 13 bases lining up with TRBD2. CDR1 and CDR2 from the germline V gene are SGHRS and YFSETQ. V was pared by 4 bases and J by 2 bases, with 7 bases of the junction left unmatched. This CDR3 contains 17 residues. The CDR3 sequence is CASSLATSGGPTDTQYF. DNA of the CDR3: TGCGCCAGCAGCCTTGCGACTAGCGGGGGGCCCACAGATACGCAGTATTTT.